The T cell receptor (beta chain) under discussion was sequenced for a study of shared clonotypes between healthy human individuals. With 4 bases removed from V and 5 bases from J, the gap between germline ends came to 11 bases. In germline, CDR1 is MNHNS, CDR2 SASEGT. The CDR3 has 13 amino acids. Some clones are missing from TCRdb's copy, which holds only in-frame ones; the method was immunoSEQ multiplex PCR. This table holds about 490,000 clones, 75% to 85% found once. This clone was observed once. The chain has TRBV6-1 and TRBJ2-5; a weak D match, TRBD1 (5 bases). The TCR was taken from a woman aged 35 to 49 in good health. Some clones in this sample may be carry-over from other donors' samples. The sequenced material came from PBMCs. As DNA, the CDR3 is TGTGCCAGCAGTGGCAGTAGGGGTGAGACCCAGTACTTC. This translates into CASSGSRGETQYF.